This TCR beta chain originates from a study of T cells in Graves' hyperthyroidism and ophthalmopathy. V was pared by 5 bases and J by 8 bases, with 11 bases between. Germline CDR1 is SGDLS and CDR2 is YYNGEE. The CDR3 runs to 13 residues. Amplification targeted TCR beta CDR3 regions from RNA transcripts. When the TCR CDR3 underwent first-round RT-PCR, the HTBI primer set was used. TCRdb ran MiXCR on the multiplex PCR reads and lists one entry per CDR3 protein. The sample has about 840,000 distinct CDR3 sequences; over 35% are singletons. Sequenced sample: blood. This chain joins TRBV9 and TRBJ1-6; D uncertain. The sequence was collected from a man between 18 and 29 years old with Graves' hyperthyroidism. The DNA of the CDR3 is TGTGCCAGCAGAGGATCTTGGGATTCACCCCTCCACTTT. It is translated as CASRGSWDSPLHF.